This TCR beta chain was captured by sequencing in a study of blood T cell repertoires in COVID-19. Across the whole study: COVID-19 samples collected from the United States, Italy and Spain covered acute and convalescent phases. T cells, B-cell-depleted T cells, or PBMCs supplied cDNA or gDNA.

V shed 0 bases, J shed 6 bases, and the junction held 5 bases outside the gene matches. In germline, CDR1 is LGHNA, CDR2 YSLEER. The CDR3 length is 15 residues. Original handling: Estimates of nucleated cell counts were drawn from the amplification of reference gene primers. Data came from immunoSEQ multiplex PCR; TCRdb stores just in-frame clones and leaves some out. That table is the source of V, J and clone size, and D and trimming were worked out from the DNA. The repertoire holds 370,000 or so clones, more than 70% seen once, with 1.3% in the top ten. Recruitment covered roughly 24 US areas and drew participants whose ages spanned roughly 18 to 89 years.

The source material was PBMCs or T cells enriched from blood (not recorded which). V gene TRBV4-3 combines with J gene TRBJ1-2, with TRBD1 matching over 9 bases. The sequence was collected from a man under 40 who had recovered from COVID-19. The CDR3 nucleotides read TGCGCCAGCAGCCAAGATTCTACAGGGGGCGATGGCTACACCTTC. It translates to CASSQDSTGGDGYTF.